The T cell receptor beta chain under discussion was sequenced for a study of blood T cell repertoires in COVID-19. The data were produced by immunoSEQ multiplex PCR, yet TCRdb's version contains in-frame clones alone and is incomplete. Of around 400,000 clones listed, around nine tenths were seen once; the top ten hold 1.4%. Study members were between about 18 and 95 years old and lived in around 24 US regions. There are 14 residues in the CDR3. CDR1 is LNHNV, CDR2 YYDKDF, per germline (reference sequence). The V end was cut by 5 bases, the J end by 4 bases, with 14 bases between. Material: PBMCs or T cells enriched from blood (not recorded which). The chain is built from TRBV15 and TRBJ2-5; tentative D call: TRBD2 (5 bases). This TCR was sampled from a woman aged 18-29 years who had been exposed to COVID-19. The CDR3 loop is CATSLGDRGETQYF. The CDR3 coding sequence is TGTGCCACCAGCCTGGGAGACCGGGGAGAGACCCAGTACTTC.